These 8 T cell receptor beta chains originate from one sample sequenced in a study of CD8 T cells in ankylosing spondylitis. Their antigen targets remain unknown. Findings of the study overall: A motif in TCR beta, a set of seven to nine highly homologous variants, appeared characteristic of ankylosing spondylitis blood.

MiXCR was run by TCRdb on the 5' RACE reads, yielding one entry per CDR3 protein. The data hold roughly 440,000 distinct CDR3 sequences, with approximately 17% observed a single time. Material for sequencing was blood, either unsorted or a sorted T cell fraction (not recorded which). These receptors were collected from a male donor with ankylosing spondylitis.

The rearrangement joins TRBV6-2 or TRBV6-3 to TRBJ2-2, with 8 bases fitting TRBD2. V lost 6 bases to trimming and J lost 7 bases; unmatched junction nucleotides: 7. CDR3 length equals 14 residues. Germline CDR1 is MNHEY and CDR2 is SVGEGT. The DNA for the CDR3 is TGTGCCAGCAGAACCGGACTAGCAAACGGGGAGCTGTTTTTT. This codes for CASRTGLANGELFF.

V and J are TRBV20-1 and TRBJ1-4, with unresolved D. The CDR3 runs 11 residues. V gave up 5 bases and J gave up 7 bases, with 8 bases separating them. The germline CDR1 and CDR2 sequences are DFQATT and SNEGSKA (reference sequence). This CDR3 reads CSASLVEKLFF. The CDR3 DNA is TGCAGTGCTTCCCTTGTTGAAAAACTGTTTTTT.

J is TRBJ1-6 and V is TRBV2; D unresolved. Germline V gene lookup returns CDR1 SNHLY and CDR2 FYNNEI. Trimming stripped 3 bases from V and 8 bases from J, with 5 bases between. The CDR3 is 12 residues long. The CDR3 region has the DNA TGTGCCAGCAGTGACCGCTATTCACCCCTCCACTTT. Protein: CASSDRYSPLHF.

This clonotype was observed a handful of times. A junction end diverges from the germline sequence, so it may reflect a read error. The rearrangement joins TRBV27 to TRBJ2-1, with 9 bases lining up with TRBD1. Germline loops: CDR1 MNHEY, CDR2 SMNVEV (reference sequence). This CDR3 has 16 residues. CDR3 sequence (DNA): TGTGCCAGCAGTCTCGGGACAGGGAGTCTTTACACTGAGCAGTTCTTC. Translation gives CASSLGTGSLYTEQFF.

This chain uses TRBV5-1 with TRBJ2-4, with 7 nucleotides matching TRBD1. CDR3 length: 13 amino acids. Germline V gene lookup returns CDR1 SGHRS and CDR2 YFSETQ. The V segment lost 6 bases and the J segment 7 bases; nucleotides outside the gene matches: 7. In DNA form, the CDR3 reads TGCGCCAGCAAAGACGGGACAGACAACATTCAGTACTTC. Residues: CASKDGTDNIQYF.

The genes are TRBV7-2 and TRBJ2-2; TRBD1 is a possible D gene (6 bases). V was shortened by 0 bases and J by 1 base, with 9 bases between the two germline ends. CDR1 SGHTA and CDR2 FQGNSA come from the germline V gene. This CDR3 is built from 16 residues. The CDR3 DNA follows: TGTGCCAGCAGCTTAGCGTTGACAGGGAACACCGGGGAGCTGTTTTTT. Its translation is CASSLALTGNTGELFF.

This clonotype was counted at least ten times. V and J are TRBV7-2 and TRBJ2-3, with 8 nucleotides matching TRBD2. The length of the CDR3 is 14 residues. The junction had 8 bases not matched to a gene; V was cut back by 5 bases and J by 7 bases. The germline V gene encodes CDR1 SGHTA and CDR2 FQGNSA. The CDR3 spells CASSISGSLNTQYF. The CDR3 bases are TGTGCCAGCAGCATCAGCGGGAGCTTGAATACGCAGTATTTT.

This clonotype was recorded a few times. The rearrangement joins TRBV30 to TRBJ2-5; the D is unclear. The CDR3 covers 13 residues. Germline-derived CDR1 and CDR2 are GTSNPN and SVGIG (reference sequence). The V end lost 0 bases, the J end lost 5 bases, and 10 bases lay between the germline ends. The CDR3 region is CAWSVRVWETQYF. CDR3 in DNA: TGTGCCTGGAGTGTTAGGGTATGGGAGACCCAGTACTTC.